This TCR beta chain was identified in a study of response to subunit inactivated influenza vaccine. Study-wide results and caveats: A suggestion made by the authors is that each seasonal influenza vaccination recruits few new T cells.

For this clonotype: Its antigen remains unknown.

TCRdb itself ran the RT-PCR reads through MiXCR, one entry per CDR3 protein. The top ten hold 11% of the sample, which has roughly 170,000 distinct CDR3 sequences, around 9% seen once. The sample in question was non-naive T cells sorted from PBMCs, obtained on the day of vaccination. The sequence was collected from a man aged 50 to 59 who received an inactivated influenza vaccine.

Here the CDR3 DNA reads TGTGCCAGCAGCTTAGGGCTAGCGGGGGGACGCAATGAGCAGTTCTTC. Its protein product is CASSLGLAGGRNEQFF. The V call is TRBV7-2, the J call TRBJ2-1; 11 nucleotides match TRBD2. Germline CDR1 and CDR2: SGHTA and FQGNSA. This CDR3 is built from 16 residues. The J segment lost 6 bases and the V segment lost 1 base, leaving 5 bases of the junction unmatched.